Each of the 19 T cell receptor beta chains below was sequenced from the same sample in a study of T cells after yellow fever vaccination (dated by TCRdb to between 2019 and 2020). Libraries were prepared through 5' RACE. Sequenced using an Illumina NovaSeq 6000. The public reads were run again by TCRdb, first through fastp at Q25 and then through MiXCR, and only productive beta chains were kept. Every distinct CDR3 protein forms one entry, paired with its most common genes and DNA. In all, the sample holds 120,000 or so distinct CDR3 sequences, and 12% to 15% of those were seen once. Of the sample, about 42% is held by the ten largest clones. Reading the label with the study, this specimen's treatment or condition is: live attenuated yellow fever vaccine strain. This sample comprised CD8+ T cells sorted from PBMCs, obtained 5 days after the yellow fever booster vaccination. These receptors came from a man between 18 and 35 years old who received the YFV17D yellow fever vaccine.

This clonotype has only a few counts. DNA for the CDR3: TGTGCTAGTGGAGAAGCGACAGGGGTTAATGAGCAGTTCTTC. Amino acids: CASGEATGVNEQFF. The gene calls are TRBV12-5 and TRBJ2-1, with 8 bases lining up with TRBD1. This CDR3 is built from 14 residues. The V and J ends lost 6 bases and 7 bases, in that order; junction bases with no gene match: 8. Per germline, CDR1 LGHNT and CDR2 FRNRAP.

The chain is built from TRBV7-9 and TRBJ1-2; D remains ambiguous. The CDR3 is made up of 11 amino acids. Germline V gene sequence: CDR1 SEHNR, CDR2 FQNEAQ (reference sequence). V lost 4 bases and J lost 6, with 6 bases in between. In DNA form, the CDR3 reads TGTGCCAGCAGCTCTACAGATGGCTACACCTTC. It codes for CASSSTDGYTF. Together with reference TRBV7-9 and TRBJ1-2, the CDR3 gives the full variable domain: DTGVSQNPRHKITKRGQNVTFRCDPISEHNRLYWYRQTLGQGPEFLTYFQNEAQLEKSRLLSDRFSAERPKGSFSTLEIQRTEQGDSAMYLCASSSTDGYTFGSGTRLTVV.

The V and J genes are TRBV12-3 or TRBV12-4 and TRBJ2-7; no firm D call. This CDR3 comprises 13 residues. The germline V and J ends were trimmed by 4 bases and 2 bases, with 9 bases remaining between them. The CDR3 sequence is CASSYRVAYEQYF. CDR3 DNA sequence: TGTGCCAGCAGTTATAGGGTGGCCTACGAGCAGTACTTC.

This clonotype was seen a few times. V usage is TRBV7-2 and J usage is TRBJ2-5, with 7 bases that match TRBD2. CDR3 length equals 15 residues. Germline V gene lookup returns CDR1 SGHTA and CDR2 FQGNSA. Unmatched junction bases numbered 5, after V lost 0 bases and J lost 4 bases. The CDR3 DNA sequence: TGTGCCAGCAGCTTAGCGGGGGGGATAGGAGAGACCCAGTACTTC. Translating it yields CASSLAGGIGETQYF.

CDR3 nucleotide sequence: TGTGCCAGCAGTGAGGGGGGTGGCTACACCTTC. This sequence encodes CASSEGGGYTF. The chain combines TRBV25-1 with TRBJ1-2; a possible D gene is TRBD1 (5 bases). Germline V gene lookup returns CDR1 MGHDK and CDR2 SYGVNS. CDR3 length: 11 amino acids. Trimming stripped 3 bases from V and 7 bases from J, with 6 bases between.

There are a few counts of this clonotype. V gene TRBV6-5 combines with J gene TRBJ1-1; D remains ambiguous. V lost 10 bases to trimming and J lost 1 base, with 10 bases between them. Germline V gene data show CDR1 as MNHEY and CDR2 as SVGAGI. This CDR3 is built from 12 residues. The DNA of the CDR3 is TGTGCCACGTTTAAGGGGAACACTGAAGCTTTCTTT. Encoded protein: CATFKGNTEAFF.

This rearrangement joins TRBV12-3 or TRBV12-4 to TRBJ2-1; 11 bases agree with TRBD2. The CDR3 extends over 15 amino acids. With 5 bases clipped from V and 2 bases from J, the junction kept 2 bases outside the gene matches. The CDR3 loop is CASSPTSGTYNEQFF. DNA for the CDR3: TGTGCCAGCAGTCCGACTAGCGGGACCTACAATGAGCAGTTCTTC.

A few counts support this clonotype. This sequence joins TRBV4-3 and TRBJ2-7, with D perhaps matching TRBD1 or TRBD2 (5 bases each). V was pared by 1 base and J by 1 base, with 8 bases between. This CDR3 is built from 14 residues. From germline, CDR1 is LGHNA and CDR2 YSLEER. The DNA of the CDR3 is TGCGCCAGCAGCCAAGGACAGCGGTCCTACGAGCAGTACTTC. Translated, it gives CASSQGQRSYEQYF.

J is TRBJ2-6 and V is TRBV20-1, with D unresolved. Trimming left V 2 bases short and J 4 bases short, with 12 bases between. The CDR3 is made up of 15 amino acids. CDR1 DFQATT and CDR2 SNEGSKA come from the germline V gene (reference sequence). This CDR3 is CSARMGRSGANVLTF. The DNA of the CDR3 is TGCAGTGCTAGAATGGGTAGATCCGGGGCCAACGTCCTGACTTTC.

CDR3 in amino acids: CASSLDPGDYEQYV. As DNA, the CDR3 is TGTGCCAGCAGCTTAGATCCGGGGGACTACGAGCAGTACGTC. The chain combines TRBV7-2 with TRBJ2-7, with D perhaps matching TRBD2 (6 bases). Trimming left V 1 base short and J 3 bases short, with 10 bases between. Per germline, CDR1 SGHTA and CDR2 FQGNSA. CDR3 length equals 14 residues.

This clonotype was counted between two and nine times. This chain joins TRBV12-3 or TRBV12-4 and TRBJ2-7, with D uncertain. Trimming took 2 bases from V and 2 from J, leaving 7 bases between them. The CDR3 has 13 residues. CDR3 in DNA: TGTGCCAGCAGTTTATCTTGGACCTACGAGCAGTACTTC. Protein: CASSLSWTYEQYF.

This clonotype was observed a few times. The chain couples TRBV27 to TRBJ2-2; D might be TRBD2 (5 bases). Germline V gene sequence: CDR1 MNHEY, CDR2 SMNVEV (reference sequence). The CDR3 consists of 14 residues. Trimming left V 6 bases short and J 5 bases short, with 13 bases between. The CDR3 nucleotides are TGTGCCAGCAGCTCTTACGGGGAGACCGGGGAGCTGTTTTTT. Translation gives CASSSYGETGELFF.

The chain joins TRBV6-2 or TRBV6-3 to TRBJ2-1; 7 bases are shared with TRBD2. CDR3 length: 16 amino acids. Per the germline V gene, CDR1 is MNHEY and CDR2 is SVGEGT. V trimming: 2 bases; J trimming: 3 bases; junction bases outside the gene matches: 7. CDR3 protein: CASSYLAQRGYNEQFF. The CDR3 nucleotides read TGTGCCAGCAGTTACCTGGCCCAGCGGGGCTACAATGAGCAGTTCTTC.

This clonotype was picked up many times. The chain has TRBV5-6 and TRBJ2-5; 7 bases are a match to TRBD2. The ends lost 3 bases at V and 2 bases at J; junction bases unmatched: 4. The CDR3 contains 14 residues. Germline V CDR1 and CDR2: SGHDT, YYEEEE. The CDR3 coding sequence is TGTGCCAGCAGCTCGCCCGGGAGGCAAGAGACCCAGTACTTC. Amino acid sequence: CASSSPGRQETQYF.

The chain links TRBV12-3 or TRBV12-4 to TRBJ1-3; D uncertain. The V end was cut by 3 bases, the J end by 3 bases, with 0 bases between. The CDR3 extends over 11 amino acids. CDR3: CASSFGNTIYF. The CDR3 DNA is TGTGCCAGCAGTTTTGGAAACACCATATATTTT.

Only a few counts were recorded for this clonotype. CDR3: CASSPGFRQGVWETQYF. The CDR3 nucleotides are TGTGCCAGCTCACCAGGTTTTCGACAGGGGGTCTGGGAGACCCAGTACTTC. The V and J genes are TRBV18 and TRBJ2-5; 9 bases align to TRBD1. The CDR3 extends over 17 amino acids. The junction had 12 bases not matched to a gene; V was cut back by 2 bases and J by 5 bases. Per germline, CDR1 KGHSH and CDR2 LQKENI.

This clonotype has just a few counts. The rearrangement uses TRBV27 and TRBJ1-1, with D hard to call. CDR3 length: 15 residues. Trimming took off 1 base at V and 3 bases at J, with 12 bases between the two ends. CDR1 MNHEY and CDR2 SMNVEV come from the germline V gene (reference sequence). As DNA, the CDR3 is TGTGCCAGCAGTTTATGGCACGGAAAGGACACTGAAGCTTTCTTT. Protein: CASSLWHGKDTEAFF.

The chain employs TRBV30 and TRBJ2-3, with D perhaps TRBD1 (6 bases). Between the trimmed V and J ends, which lost 8 bases and 9 bases, there was a span of 15 bases. This CDR3 contains 11 residues. Germline assignment: CDR1 GTSNPN and CDR2 SVGIG (reference sequence). The CDR3 reads CAGDTRRTQYF. CDR3 coding DNA: TGTGCCGGGGACACCCGGCGGACGCAGTATTTT.

This clonotype was detected only a few times. The rearrangement joins TRBV12-3 or TRBV12-4 to TRBJ1-1; D call uncertain. V was trimmed by 6 bases and J by 2 bases, leaving 10 bases between them. The CDR3 has 13 amino acids. The CDR3 here is CASRVTVNTEAFF. The DNA of the CDR3 is TGTGCCAGCAGGGTAACAGTTAACACTGAAGCTTTCTTT.